The 6 T cell receptor beta chains below come from one sample, sequenced in a study of regulatory T cells in long-lasting Graves disease. The time point here: newly diagnosed GD, antithyroid drugs for less than 3 months. Generation of the TCR library employed RNA extracted from PBMCs. Through Arm-PCR of CDR3 regions and iRepertoire HTBI primers, TCR beta libraries were built. TCRdb re-called the multiplex PCR reads with MiXCR, one entry per CDR3 protein. This table has about 540,000 distinct CDR3 sequences, approximately 12% appearing once. These data were likewise used in another study, on T cells in Graves' hyperthyroidism and ophthalmopathy.

The sequencing used peripheral blood mononuclear cells (PBMCs), collected at new diagnosis, from a patient treated with antithyroid drugs. These receptors all come from a man aged 25-45 years with Graves disease.

This chain uses TRBV29-1 with TRBJ2-1; 7 nucleotides align to TRBD1. The germline CDR1 and CDR2 sequences are SQVTM and ANQGSEA. The trim removed 2 bases at V and 4 bases at J, leaving 5 bases unmatched. This CDR3 has 14 residues. DNA of the CDR3: TGCAGCGTTGAAAAGGGGGCAGGGTACAATGAGCAGTTCTTC. This encodes CSVEKGAGYNEQFF.

Concerning this clonotype: This may be a read error, as it is one base from a much larger clone. The V gene is TRBV18, the J gene TRBJ1-1; tentatively, D is TRBD1 (5 bases). CDR3 length: 14 residues. The ends were cut back, 3 bases at V and 6 bases at J, with 14 bases in the middle. Germline lookup yields CDR1 KGHSH and CDR2 LQKENI. CDR3: CASSPGRGDSEAFF. DNA for the CDR3: TGTGCCAGCTCACCCGGACGGGGGGACTCTGAAGCTTTCTTT. Based on the CDR3 plus reference TRBV18 and TRBJ1-1, the full variable domain is NAGVMQNPRHLVRRRGQEARLRCSPMKGHSHVYWYRQLPEEGLKFMVYLQKENIIDESGMPKERFSAEFPKEGPSILRIQQVVRGDSAAYFCASSPGRGDSEAFFGQGTRLTVV.

The chain recombines TRBV4-1 with TRBJ2-3; 8 bases map to TRBD2. The CDR3 contains 15 residues. V shed 5 bases, J shed 2 bases, and the junction held 6 bases outside the gene matches. Germline lookup yields CDR1 MGHRA and CDR2 YSYEKL. The CDR3 bases are TGCGCCAGCAGCTCGGAAGCGGGAGACACAGATACGCAGTATTTT. This translates into CASSSEAGDTDTQYF.

This clonotype was counted ten times or more. The rearrangement joins TRBV11-2 to TRBJ2-1; 9 bases agree with TRBD1. The germline gives CDR1 SGHAT, CDR2 FQNNGV. The CDR3 spans 12 residues. The trim removed 2 bases at V and 15 bases at J, leaving 5 bases unmatched. For the CDR3, the DNA is TGTGCCAGCAGCTTAACGGCGGACAGGGGGTTCTTC. As protein: CASSLTADRGFF.

This clonotype has a count of ten or more. The genes are TRBV12-3 or TRBV12-4 and TRBJ2-5, with 9 bases aligning to TRBD1. The CDR3 is 14 residues long. V lost 7 bases, J lost 5 bases, and 8 bases stayed unmatched. Here the CDR3 DNA reads TGTGCCAGCAAAGCCGACAGGGGGGGTGAGACCCAGTACTTC. Its protein product is CASKADRGGETQYF.

The chain joins TRBV6-2 or TRBV6-3 to TRBJ2-1; D assignment may be TRBD1 or TRBD2 (5 bases each). V was cut by 1 base and J by 5 bases, with 9 bases left in between. Germline CDR1 MNHEY, CDR2 SVGEGT. There are 14 residues in the CDR3. In DNA, the CDR3 is TGTGCCAGCAGTTACTTGAGGGGTAACAATGAGCAGTTCTTC. Translating it yields CASSYLRGNNEQFF.